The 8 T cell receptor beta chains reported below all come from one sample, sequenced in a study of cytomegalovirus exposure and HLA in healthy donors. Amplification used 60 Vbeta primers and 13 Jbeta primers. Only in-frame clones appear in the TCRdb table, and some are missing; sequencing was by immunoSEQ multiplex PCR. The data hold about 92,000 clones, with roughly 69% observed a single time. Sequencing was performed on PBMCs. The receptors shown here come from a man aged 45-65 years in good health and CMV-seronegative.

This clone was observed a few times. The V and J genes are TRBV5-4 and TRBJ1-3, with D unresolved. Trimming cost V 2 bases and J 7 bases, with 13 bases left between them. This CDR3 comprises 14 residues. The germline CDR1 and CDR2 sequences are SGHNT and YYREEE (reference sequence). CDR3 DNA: TGTGCCAGCAGCTTCGAATCCTTCGCGAACACCATATATTTT. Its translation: CASSFESFANTIYF.

The CDR3, as DNA: TGCAGCGCCCAGGACAGGGGGGACTTCGGGGAGCTGTTTTTT. Amino acids: CSAQDRGDFGELFF. This rearrangement joins TRBV29-1 to TRBJ2-2; 10 bases match TRBD1. CDR1 and CDR2 from the germline V gene are SQVTM and ANQGSEA. V lost 7 bases to trimming and J lost 7 bases; unmatched junction nucleotides: 9. The CDR3 loop spans 14 amino acids.

The DNA for the CDR3 is TGCGCCAGCAGCTTGTCCCCTCGCGGGCTCGGTGAAAAACTGTTTTTT. Its protein product is CASSLSPRGLGEKLFF. The chain couples TRBV5-1 to TRBJ1-4; D remains unclear. Trimming cost V 1 base and J 7 bases, with 17 bases left between them. From germline, CDR1 is SGHRS and CDR2 YFSETQ. The CDR3 contains 16 residues. Looking up the rest from reference TRBV5-1 and TRBJ1-4 gives the full variable domain: KAGVTQTPRYLIKTRGQQVTLSCSPISGHRSVSWYQQTPGQGLQFLFEYFSETQRNKGNFPGRFSGRQFSNSRSEMNVSTLELGDSALYLCASSLSPRGLGEKLFFGSGTQLSVL.

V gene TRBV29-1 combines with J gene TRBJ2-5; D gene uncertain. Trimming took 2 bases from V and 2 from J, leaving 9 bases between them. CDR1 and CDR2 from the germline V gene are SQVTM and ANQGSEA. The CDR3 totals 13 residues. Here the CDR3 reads CSVERVAQETQYF. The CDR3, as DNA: TGCAGCGTTGAACGGGTAGCACAAGAGACCCAGTACTTC.

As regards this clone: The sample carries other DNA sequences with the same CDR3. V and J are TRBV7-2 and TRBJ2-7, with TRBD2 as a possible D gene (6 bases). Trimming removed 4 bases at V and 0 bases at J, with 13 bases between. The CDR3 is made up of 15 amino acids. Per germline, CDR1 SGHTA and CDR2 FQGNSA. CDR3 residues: CASSSSGTRSYEQYF. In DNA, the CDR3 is TGTGCCAGCAGCTCGAGTGGGACTCGCTCCTACGAGCAGTACTTC.

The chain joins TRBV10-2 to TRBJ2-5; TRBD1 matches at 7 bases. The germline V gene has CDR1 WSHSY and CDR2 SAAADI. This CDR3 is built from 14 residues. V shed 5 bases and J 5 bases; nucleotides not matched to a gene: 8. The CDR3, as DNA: TGCGCCAGCAGTTACAACAGGGGTGGGGAGACCCAGTACTTC. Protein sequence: CASSYNRGGETQYF.

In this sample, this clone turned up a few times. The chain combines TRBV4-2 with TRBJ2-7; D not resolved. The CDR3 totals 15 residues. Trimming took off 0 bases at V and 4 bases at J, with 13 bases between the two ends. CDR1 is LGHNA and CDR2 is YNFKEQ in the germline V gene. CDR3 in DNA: TGTGCCAGCAGCCAAGATGAGGTGGCTGAGTACGAGCAGTACTTC. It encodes CASSQDEVAEYEQYF.

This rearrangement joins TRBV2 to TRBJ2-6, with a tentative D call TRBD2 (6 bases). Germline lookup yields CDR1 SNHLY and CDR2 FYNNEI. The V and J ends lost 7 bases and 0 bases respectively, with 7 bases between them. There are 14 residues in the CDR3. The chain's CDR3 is CASTGDSGANVLTF. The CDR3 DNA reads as TGTGCCAGCACGGGGGACTCTGGGGCCAACGTCCTGACTTTC.